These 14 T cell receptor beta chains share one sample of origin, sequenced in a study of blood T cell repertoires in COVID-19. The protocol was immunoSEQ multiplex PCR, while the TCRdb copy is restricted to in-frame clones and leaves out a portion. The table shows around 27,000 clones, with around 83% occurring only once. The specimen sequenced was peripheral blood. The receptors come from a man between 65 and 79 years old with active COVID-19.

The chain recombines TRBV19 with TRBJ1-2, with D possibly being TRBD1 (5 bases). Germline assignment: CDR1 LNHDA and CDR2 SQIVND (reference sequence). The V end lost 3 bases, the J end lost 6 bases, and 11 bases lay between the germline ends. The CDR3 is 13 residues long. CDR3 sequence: CASSIIRVDGYTF. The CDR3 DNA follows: TGTGCCAGTAGTATCATCAGGGTAGATGGCTACACCTTC.

The chain's CDR3 is CATSDPPGTGNTEAFF. The DNA of the CDR3 is TGTGCCACCAGTGATCCGCCCGGGACAGGGAACACTGAAGCTTTCTTT. The chain joins TRBV24-1 to TRBJ1-1; 8 nucleotides align to TRBD1. This CDR3 spans 16 amino acids. Looked up from germline, CDR1 is KGHDR and CDR2 is SFDVKD. The junction had 6 bases not matched to a gene; V was cut back by 3 bases and J by 1 base.

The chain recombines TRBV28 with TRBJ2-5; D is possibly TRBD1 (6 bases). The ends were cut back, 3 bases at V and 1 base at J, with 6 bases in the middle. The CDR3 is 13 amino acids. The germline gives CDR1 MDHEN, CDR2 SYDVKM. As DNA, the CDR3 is TGTGCCAGCAGTTTCAGGGGCCAAGAGACCCAGTACTTC. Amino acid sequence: CASSFRGQETQYF.

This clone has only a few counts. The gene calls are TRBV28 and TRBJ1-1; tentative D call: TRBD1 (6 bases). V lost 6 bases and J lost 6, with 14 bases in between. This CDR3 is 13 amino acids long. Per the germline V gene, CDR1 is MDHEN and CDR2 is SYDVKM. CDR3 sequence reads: CASRSAKGAEAFF. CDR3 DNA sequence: TGTGCCAGCAGATCAGCAAAGGGGGCTGAAGCTTTCTTT.

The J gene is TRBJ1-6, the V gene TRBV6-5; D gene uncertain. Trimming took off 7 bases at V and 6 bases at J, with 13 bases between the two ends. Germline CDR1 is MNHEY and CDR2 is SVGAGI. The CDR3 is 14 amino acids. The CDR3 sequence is CASISPTTNSPLHF. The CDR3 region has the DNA TGTGCCAGCATTTCACCGACAACTAATTCACCCCTCCACTTT.

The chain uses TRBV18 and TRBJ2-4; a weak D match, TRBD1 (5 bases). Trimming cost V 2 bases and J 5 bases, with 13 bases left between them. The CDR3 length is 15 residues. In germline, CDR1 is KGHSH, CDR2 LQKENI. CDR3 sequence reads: CASSPKQGRENIQYF. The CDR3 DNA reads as TGTGCCAGCTCACCAAAGCAGGGTAGAGAAAACATTCAGTACTTC.

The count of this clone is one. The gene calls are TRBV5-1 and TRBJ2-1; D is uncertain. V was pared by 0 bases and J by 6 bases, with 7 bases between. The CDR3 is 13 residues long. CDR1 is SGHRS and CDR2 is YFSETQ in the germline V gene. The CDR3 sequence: CASSLGAPNEQFF. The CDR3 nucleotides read TGCGCCAGCAGCTTGGGCGCCCCCAATGAGCAGTTCTTC.

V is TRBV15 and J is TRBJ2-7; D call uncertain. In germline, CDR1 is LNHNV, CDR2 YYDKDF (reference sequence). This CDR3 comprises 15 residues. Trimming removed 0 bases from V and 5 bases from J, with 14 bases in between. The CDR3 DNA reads TGTGCCACCAGCAGAGATCGCCAGGTAGGCAACGAGCAGTACTTC. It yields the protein CATSRDRQVGNEQYF.

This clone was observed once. The CDR3 spells CAWGQGAPGELFF. CDR3 nucleotide sequence: TGTGCCTGGGGACAGGGGGCTCCCGGGGAGCTGTTTTTT. The chain recombines TRBV30 with TRBJ2-2, with TRBD1 matching 11 bases. This CDR3 is built from 13 residues. Losses at the gene ends were 5 bases for V and 6 bases for J; bases not matched to a gene: 2. The germline gives CDR1 GTSNPN, CDR2 SVGIG (reference sequence).

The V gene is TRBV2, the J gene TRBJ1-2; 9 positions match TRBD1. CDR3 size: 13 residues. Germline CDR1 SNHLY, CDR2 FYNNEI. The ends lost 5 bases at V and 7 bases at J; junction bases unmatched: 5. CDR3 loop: CASSKQGAGGYTF. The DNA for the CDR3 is TGTGCCAGCAGTAAACAGGGGGCAGGTGGCTACACCTTC.

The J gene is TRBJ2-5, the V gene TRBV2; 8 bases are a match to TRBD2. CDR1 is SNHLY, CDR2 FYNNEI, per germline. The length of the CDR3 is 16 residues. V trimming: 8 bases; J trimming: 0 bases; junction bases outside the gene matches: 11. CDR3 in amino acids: CASPVAIAGHQETQYF. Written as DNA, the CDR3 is TGTGCCAGCCCAGTTGCGATAGCGGGGCACCAAGAGACCCAGTACTTC.

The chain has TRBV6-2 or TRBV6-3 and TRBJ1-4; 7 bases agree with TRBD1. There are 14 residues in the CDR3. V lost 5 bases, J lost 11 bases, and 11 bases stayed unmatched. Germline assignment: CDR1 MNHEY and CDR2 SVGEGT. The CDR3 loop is CASSTNDRVGKLFF. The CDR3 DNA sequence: TGTGCCAGCAGTACGAACGACAGGGTGGGGAAACTGTTTTTT.

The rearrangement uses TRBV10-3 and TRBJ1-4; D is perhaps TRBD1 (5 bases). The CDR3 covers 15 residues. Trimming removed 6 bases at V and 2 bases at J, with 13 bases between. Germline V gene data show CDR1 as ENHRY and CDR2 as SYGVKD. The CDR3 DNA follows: TGTGCCATCAGCGGAGGGGATTCTACTAATGAAAAACTGTTTTTT. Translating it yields CAISGGDSTNEKLFF.

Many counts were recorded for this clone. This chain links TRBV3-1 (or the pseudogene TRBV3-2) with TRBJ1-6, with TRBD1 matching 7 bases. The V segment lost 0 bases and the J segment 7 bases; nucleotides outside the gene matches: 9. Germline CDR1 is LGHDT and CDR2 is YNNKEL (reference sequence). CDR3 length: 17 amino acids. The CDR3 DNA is TGTGCCAGCAGCCAAGAGGGCCTGGGCAGGGGGAATTCACCCCTCCACTTT. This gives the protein CASSQEGLGRGNSPLHF.